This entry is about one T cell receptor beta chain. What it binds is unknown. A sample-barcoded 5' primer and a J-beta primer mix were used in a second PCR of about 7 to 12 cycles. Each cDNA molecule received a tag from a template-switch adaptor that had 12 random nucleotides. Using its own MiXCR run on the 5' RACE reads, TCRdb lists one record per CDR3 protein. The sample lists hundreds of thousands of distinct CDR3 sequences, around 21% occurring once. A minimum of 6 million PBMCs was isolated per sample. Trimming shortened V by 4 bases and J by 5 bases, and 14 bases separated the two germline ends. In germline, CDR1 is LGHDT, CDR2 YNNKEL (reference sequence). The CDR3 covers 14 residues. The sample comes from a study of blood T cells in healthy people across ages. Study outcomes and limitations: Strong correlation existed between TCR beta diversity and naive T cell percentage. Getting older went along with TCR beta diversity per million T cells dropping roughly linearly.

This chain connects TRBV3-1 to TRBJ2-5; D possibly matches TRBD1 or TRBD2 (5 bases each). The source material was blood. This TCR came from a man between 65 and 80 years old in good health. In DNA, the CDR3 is TGTGCCAGCAGCCCAACCGGGACCCGGGAGACCCAGTACTTC. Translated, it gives CASSPTGTRETQYF.